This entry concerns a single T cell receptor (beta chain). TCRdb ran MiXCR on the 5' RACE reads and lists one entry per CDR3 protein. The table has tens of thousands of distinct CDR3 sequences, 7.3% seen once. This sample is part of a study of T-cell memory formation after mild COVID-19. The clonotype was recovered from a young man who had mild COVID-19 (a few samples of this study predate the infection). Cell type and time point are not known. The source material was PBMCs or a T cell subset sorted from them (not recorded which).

CDR3 sequence reads: CSARQGRIDNEQFF. DNA of the CDR3: TGCAGTGCTAGGCAGGGACGCATTGACAATGAGCAGTTCTTC. This chain connects TRBV20-1 to TRBJ2-1; either TRBD1 or TRBD2 may fit D (5 bases each). This CDR3 comprises 14 residues. V lost 3 bases and J lost 5, with 14 bases in between. Germline CDR1 and CDR2: DFQATT and SNEGSKA (reference sequence).